The present TCR beta chain was sequenced within a study of blood T cell repertoires in COVID-19. Study-wide background: Material from acute and convalescent COVID-19 was sourced from the United States, Italy and Spain.

In the original workflow: Estimation of nucleated cell counts relied on the amplification of reference gene primers. The repertoire was sequenced with immunoSEQ multiplex PCR; TCRdb's copy has only in-frame clones and lacks some. V and J calls and clone size are those listed in that table; D and trimming were worked out from the DNA. There are 63,000 or so clones in the sample; about 86% occur only once, and 12% lies in the top ten. Germline CDR1 is MNHEY and CDR2 is SVGEGT. The ends lost 0 bases at V and 5 bases at J; junction bases unmatched: 4. The CDR3 has 14 amino acids. The receptor comes from a human donor in a cohort sampled during active COVID-19. Sequencing used peripheral blood. V gene TRBV6-2 or TRBV6-3 combines with J gene TRBJ2-7, with 7 bases that match TRBD1. The CDR3 DNA sequence: TGTGCCAGCAGTTACTCCGACAGGGTCCACGAGCAGTACTTC. Residues: CASSYSDRVHEQYF.